This T cell receptor (beta chain) was recorded in a study of identical twins. The study's findings and limits: Fewer insertions marked abundant cord blood beta clonotypes; young adult naive trended weakly, memory not at all.

TCRdb itself ran the 5' RACE reads through MiXCR, one entry per CDR3 protein. Among approximately 550,000 distinct CDR3 sequences listed, 20% to 25% were seen once. V was pared by 0 bases and J by 3 bases, with 5 bases of the junction left unmatched. Looked up from germline, CDR1 is SGHRS and CDR2 is YFSETQ. This CDR3 is 17 amino acids long. As to this clonotype: What it recognizes is unknown.

This sample was shared with a second study, whose subject was yellow fever vaccine responses in identical twins.

This sequence was found in a young woman in good health. The chain is built from TRBV5-1 and TRBJ2-5, with TRBD2 matching 13 bases. Source material: CD4+ T cells sorted from blood. The CDR3 reads CASSLGLAGGREETQYF. CDR3 nucleotide sequence: TGCGCCAGCAGCTTGGGACTAGCGGGGGGAAGAGAAGAGACCCAGTACTTC.